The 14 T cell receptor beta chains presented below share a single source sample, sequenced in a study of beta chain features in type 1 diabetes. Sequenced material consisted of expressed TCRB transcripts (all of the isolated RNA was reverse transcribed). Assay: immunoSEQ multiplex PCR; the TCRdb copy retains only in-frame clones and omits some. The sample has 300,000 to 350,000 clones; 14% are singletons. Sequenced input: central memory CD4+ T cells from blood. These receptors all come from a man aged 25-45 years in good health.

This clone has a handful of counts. The CDR3 loop reads CASSLPRKTGTDTQYF. CDR3 DNA: TGTGCCAGCAGCCTACCCCGGAAGACAGGGACAGATACGCAGTATTTT. This chain links TRBV7-2 with TRBJ2-3; 7 bases agree with TRBD1. Germline loops: CDR1 SGHTA, CDR2 FQGNSA. This CDR3 is 16 amino acids long. With 5 bases clipped from V and 3 bases from J, the junction kept 11 bases outside the gene matches. Variable domain in full (rest from reference TRBV7-2 and TRBJ2-3): GAGVSQSPSNKVTEKGKDVELRCDPISGHTALYWYRQSLGQGLEFLIYFQGNSAPDKSGLPSDRFSAERTGGSVSTLTIQRTQQEDSAVYLCASSLPRKTGTDTQYFGPGTRLTVL.

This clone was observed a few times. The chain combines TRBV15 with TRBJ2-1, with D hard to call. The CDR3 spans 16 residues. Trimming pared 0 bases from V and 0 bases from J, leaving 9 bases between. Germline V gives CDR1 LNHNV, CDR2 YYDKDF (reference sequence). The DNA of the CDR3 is TGTGCCACCAGCAGAGATTCCGGCAGCTCCTACAATGAGCAGTTCTTC. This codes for CATSRDSGSSYNEQFF.

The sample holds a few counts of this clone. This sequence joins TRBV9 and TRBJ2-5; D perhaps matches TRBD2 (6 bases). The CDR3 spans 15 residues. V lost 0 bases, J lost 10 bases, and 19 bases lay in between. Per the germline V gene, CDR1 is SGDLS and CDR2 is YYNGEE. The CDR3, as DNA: TGTGCCAGCAGCGTAGAGTCTAGCGCTTCCGGGTACCAGTACTTC. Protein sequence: CASSVESSASGYQYF.

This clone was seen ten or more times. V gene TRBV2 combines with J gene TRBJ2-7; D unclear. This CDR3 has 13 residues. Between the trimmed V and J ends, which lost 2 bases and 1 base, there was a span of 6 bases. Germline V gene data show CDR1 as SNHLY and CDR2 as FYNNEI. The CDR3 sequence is CASSEWWSYEQYF. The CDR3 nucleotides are TGTGCCAGCAGTGAATGGTGGTCCTACGAGCAGTACTTC. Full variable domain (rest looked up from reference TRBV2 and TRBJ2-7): EPEVTQTPSHQVTQMGQEVILRCVPISNHLYFYWYRQILGQKVEFLVSFYNNEISEKSEIFDDQFSVERPDGSNFTLKIRSTKLEDSAMYFCASSEWWSYEQYFGPGTRLTVT.

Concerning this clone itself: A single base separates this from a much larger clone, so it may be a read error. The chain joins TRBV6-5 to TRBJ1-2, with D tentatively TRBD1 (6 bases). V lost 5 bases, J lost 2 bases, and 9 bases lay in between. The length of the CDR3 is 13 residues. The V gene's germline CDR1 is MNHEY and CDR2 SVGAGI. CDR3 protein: CASSPGQNYGYTF. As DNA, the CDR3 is TGTGCCAGCAGTCCAGGACAGAACTATGGCTACACCTTC.

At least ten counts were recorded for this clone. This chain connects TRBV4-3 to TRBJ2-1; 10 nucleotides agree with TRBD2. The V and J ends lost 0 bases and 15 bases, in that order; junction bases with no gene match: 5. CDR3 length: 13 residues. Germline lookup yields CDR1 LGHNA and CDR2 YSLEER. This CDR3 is CASSQDLAGVLFF. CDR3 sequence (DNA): TGCGCCAGCAGCCAAGATCTAGCGGGAGTATTGTTCTTC.

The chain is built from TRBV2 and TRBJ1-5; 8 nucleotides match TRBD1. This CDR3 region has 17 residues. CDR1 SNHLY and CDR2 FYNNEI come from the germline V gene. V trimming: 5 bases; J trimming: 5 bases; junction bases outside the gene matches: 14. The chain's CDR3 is CASSRIQDRGFHQPQHF. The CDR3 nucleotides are TGTGCCAGCAGTAGGATTCAAGACAGGGGATTTCATCAGCCCCAGCATTTT.

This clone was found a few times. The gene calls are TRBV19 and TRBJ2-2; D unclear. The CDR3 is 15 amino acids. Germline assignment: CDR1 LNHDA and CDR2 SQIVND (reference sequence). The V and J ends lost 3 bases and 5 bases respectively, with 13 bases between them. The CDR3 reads CASSIQAGRTGELFF. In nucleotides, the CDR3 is TGTGCCAGTAGTATCCAAGCCGGAAGAACCGGGGAGCTGTTTTTT.

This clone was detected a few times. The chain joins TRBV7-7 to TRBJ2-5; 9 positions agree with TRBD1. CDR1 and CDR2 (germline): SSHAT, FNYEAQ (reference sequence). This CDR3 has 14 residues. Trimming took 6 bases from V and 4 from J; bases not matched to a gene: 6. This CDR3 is CASSEGTGSETQYF. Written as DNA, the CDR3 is TGTGCCAGCAGTGAAGGGACAGGGTCAGAGACCCAGTACTTC.

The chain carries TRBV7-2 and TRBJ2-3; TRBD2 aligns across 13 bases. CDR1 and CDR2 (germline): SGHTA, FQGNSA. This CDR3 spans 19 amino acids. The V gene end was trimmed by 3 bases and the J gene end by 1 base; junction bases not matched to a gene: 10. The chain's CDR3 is CASSFPGTSGTWGTDTQYF. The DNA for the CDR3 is TGTGCCAGCAGCTTTCCCGGGACTAGCGGGACGTGGGGCACAGATACGCAGTATTTT.

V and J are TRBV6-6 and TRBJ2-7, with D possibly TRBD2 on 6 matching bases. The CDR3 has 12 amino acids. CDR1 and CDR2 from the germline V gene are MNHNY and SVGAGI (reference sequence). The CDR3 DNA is TGTGCCAGCAGTCCCCCAGCGGGCCGGGTCGAAGTC. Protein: CASSPPAGRVEV.

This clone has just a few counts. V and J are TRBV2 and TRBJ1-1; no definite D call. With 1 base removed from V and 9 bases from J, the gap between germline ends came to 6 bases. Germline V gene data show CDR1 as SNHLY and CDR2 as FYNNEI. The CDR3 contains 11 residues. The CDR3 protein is CASSEVGKAFF. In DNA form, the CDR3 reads TGTGCCAGCAGTGAAGTAGGCAAAGCTTTCTTT.

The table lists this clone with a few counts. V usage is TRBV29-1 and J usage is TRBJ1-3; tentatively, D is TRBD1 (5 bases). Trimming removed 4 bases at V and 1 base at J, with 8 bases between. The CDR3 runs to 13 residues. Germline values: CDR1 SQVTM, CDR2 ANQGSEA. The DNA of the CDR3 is TGCAGCGTTGGAACAGGATCTGGAAACACCATATATTTT. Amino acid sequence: CSVGTGSGNTIYF.

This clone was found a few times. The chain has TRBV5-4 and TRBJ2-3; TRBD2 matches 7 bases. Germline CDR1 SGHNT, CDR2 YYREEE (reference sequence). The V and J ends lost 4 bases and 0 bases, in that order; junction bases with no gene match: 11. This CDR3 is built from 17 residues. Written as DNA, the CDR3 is TGTGCCAGCAGCCCGAGGCCTAGCGGTTTGAGCACAGATACGCAGTATTTT. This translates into CASSPRPSGLSTDTQYF.